These 5 T cell receptor beta chains share one sample of origin, sequenced in a study of T-cell memory formation after mild COVID-19. Using its own MiXCR run on the 5' RACE reads, TCRdb lists one record per CDR3 protein. The repertoire holds 120,000 to 150,000 distinct CDR3 sequences, with about 6.1% as singletons. Sequencing was carried out using PBMCs or a T cell subset sorted from them (not recorded which). All receptors come from an adult woman who had mild COVID-19 (a few samples of this study predate the infection). Cell type and time point are not known.

This clonotype was found a few times. The chain links TRBV24-1 to TRBJ1-3; no reliable D call. Germline V gene lookup returns CDR1 KGHDR and CDR2 SFDVKD. V lost 3 bases to trimming and J lost 6 bases, with 11 bases between them. This CDR3 spans 14 amino acids. CDR3 loop: CATSDRRAVNTIYF. The CDR3 DNA reads TGTGCCACCAGTGATAGAAGAGCGGTAAACACCATATATTTT.

The chain couples TRBV7-3 to TRBJ2-3; D possibly uses TRBD1 or TRBD2 (5 bases each). The V end lost 5 bases, the J end lost 1 base, and 19 bases lay between the germline ends. The CDR3 loop spans 17 amino acids. CDR1 and CDR2 (germline): SGHTA, FQGTGA. The CDR3 nucleotides read TGTGCCAGCAGCCCCCACTCGGGACCCCTGGGCACAGATACGCAGTATTTT. Its protein is CASSPHSGPLGTDTQYF.

The chain uses TRBV6-5 and TRBJ1-1; D unclear. Per germline, CDR1 MNHEY and CDR2 SVGAGI. Trimming pared 2 bases from V and 10 bases from J, leaving 8 bases between. There are 11 residues in the CDR3. This chain's CDR3 is CASSYAARAFF. Written as DNA, the CDR3 is TGTGCCAGCAGTTACGCGGCTCGAGCTTTCTTT.

This clonotype was seen many times. The V gene is TRBV30, the J gene TRBJ2-5; D perhaps matches TRBD1 (6 bases). Germline CDR1 GTSNPN, CDR2 SVGIG (reference sequence). Trimming stripped 0 bases from V and 4 bases from J, with 15 bases between. The CDR3 spans 15 residues. CDR3: CAWSVLPTGRETQYF. Written as DNA, the CDR3 is TGTGCCTGGAGTGTACTCCCCACAGGGAGAGAGACCCAGTACTTC.

V is TRBV19 and J is TRBJ1-6, with 11 nucleotides matching TRBD1. Per the germline V gene, CDR1 is LNHDA and CDR2 is SQIVND (reference sequence). V was pared by 3 bases and J by 10 bases, with 2 bases of the junction left unmatched. The CDR3 runs 14 residues. The CDR3 sequence is CASSIGTGGSPLHF. CDR3 bases: TGTGCCAGTAGTATCGGGACAGGGGGATCACCCCTCCACTTT.